What follows are 21 T cell receptor beta chains derived from one specimen sequenced in a study of cytomegalovirus exposure and HLA in healthy donors. In the PCR, 60 Vbeta and 13 Jbeta primers were used. Only in-frame clones appear in the TCRdb table, and some are missing; sequencing was by immunoSEQ multiplex PCR. Counted here are 100,000 to 150,000 clones, more than 80% occurring once; the ten biggest clones make up 1%. Sequencing was performed on PBMCs. The receptors were sampled from a man aged 35-49 years in good health and CMV-seronegative.

This sequence joins TRBV5-1 and TRBJ2-1; D is ambiguous. Looked up from germline, CDR1 is SGHRS and CDR2 is YFSETQ. The CDR3 has 14 amino acids. V lost 1 base, J lost 7 bases, and 12 bases lay in between. CDR3 sequence reads: CASSLSMSVNEQFF. CDR3 DNA sequence: TGCGCCAGCAGCTTGAGTATGTCAGTGAATGAGCAGTTCTTC.

The V gene is TRBV2, the J gene TRBJ2-5; 8 bases line up with TRBD1. J was trimmed by 4 bases and V by 5 bases; bases with no gene match: 6. The CDR3 length is 14 residues. Per the germline V gene, CDR1 is SNHLY and CDR2 is FYNNEI. The CDR3 reads CASSRTGLGETQYF. In DNA form, the CDR3 reads TGTGCCAGCAGTCGGACAGGGCTCGGAGAGACCCAGTACTTC.

V usage is TRBV30 and J usage is TRBJ2-7; 7 bases fit TRBD2. The CDR3 spans 12 residues. V was pared by 4 bases and J by 2 bases, with 2 bases of the junction left unmatched. CDR1 is GTSNPN and CDR2 is SVGIG in the germline V gene (reference sequence). CDR3 DNA: TGTGCCTGGACTAGCGGAACCTACGAGCAGTACTTC. Translated: CAWTSGTYEQYF. Complete variable domain (other parts from reference TRBV30 and TRBJ2-7): SQTIHQWPATLVQPVGSPLSLECTVEGTSNPNLYWYRQAAGRGLQLLFYSVGIGQISSEVPQNLSASRPQDRQFILSSKKLLLSDSGFYLCAWTSGTYEQYFGPGTRLTVT.

This clone was detected only once. The chain links TRBV30 to TRBJ2-3, with 9 bases identical to TRBD2. The germline V gene encodes CDR1 GTSNPN and CDR2 SVGIG (reference sequence). The CDR3 length is 15 residues. V dropped 5 bases and J dropped 5; count of bases not matched to a gene: 11. The CDR3 sequence: CAWGTGTSRGDTQYF. CDR3 sequence (DNA): TGTGCCTGGGGTACCGGGACTAGCAGAGGAGATACGCAGTATTTT.

The gene calls are TRBV19 and TRBJ2-3, with 8 bases matching TRBD1. V was pared by 3 bases and J by 1 base, with 6 bases of the junction left unmatched. CDR1 is LNHDA and CDR2 is SQIVND in the germline V gene (reference sequence). This CDR3 comprises 16 residues. The CDR3 sequence: CASSIPGTGRTDTQYF. In DNA form, the CDR3 reads TGTGCCAGTAGTATTCCCGGGACAGGACGCACAGATACGCAGTATTTT. Together with reference TRBV19 and TRBJ2-3, the CDR3 gives the full variable domain: DGGITQSPKYLFRKEGQNVTLSCEQNLNHDAMYWYRQDPGQGLRLIYYSQIVNDFQKGDIAEGYSVSREKKESFPLTVTSAQKNPTAFYLCASSIPGTGRTDTQYFGPGTRLTVL.

The J gene is TRBJ2-5, the V gene TRBV19; 9 bases agree with TRBD1. V was clipped by 4 bases and J by 5 bases; unmatched bases: 2. This CDR3 has 13 amino acids. Germline-derived CDR1 and CDR2 are LNHDA and SQIVND (reference sequence). The CDR3 nucleotides read TGTGCCAGTAGTAGGGACAGGGTGGAGACCCAGTACTTC. It translates to CASSRDRVETQYF.

This clone was counted a single time. CDR3 loop: CASSPMTGSYNEQFF. The CDR3 DNA is TGTGCCAGCTCACCGATGACAGGGTCTTACAATGAGCAGTTCTTC. The rearrangement joins TRBV18 to TRBJ2-1, with 7 bases that match TRBD1. CDR3 length: 15 amino acids. Per the germline V gene, CDR1 is KGHSH and CDR2 is LQKENI. V trimming: 3 bases; J trimming: 4 bases; junction bases outside the gene matches: 6.

This clone was seen only a few times. The chain couples TRBV5-1 to TRBJ1-2; D may be TRBD1 (5 bases). Germline loops: CDR1 SGHRS, CDR2 YFSETQ. V was clipped by 4 bases and J by 1 base, with 17 bases between them. CDR3 length equals 16 residues. This CDR3 reads CASSMGEGSVNYGYTF. In DNA, the CDR3 is TGCGCCAGCAGCATGGGGGAGGGCTCGGTTAACTATGGCTACACCTTC.

This clone was observed a few times. The chain's CDR3 is CASSGGTGVSNQPQHF. The CDR3 DNA follows: TGTGCCAGCAGTGGAGGGACAGGGGTTAGCAATCAGCCCCAGCATTTT. The gene calls are TRBV6-1 and TRBJ1-5; 10 bases line up with TRBD1. V lost 4 bases and J lost 0; bases outside the gene matches: 3. The CDR3 spans 16 residues. Germline V CDR1 and CDR2: MNHNS, SASEGT.

The gene calls are TRBV2 and TRBJ2-5, with TRBD2 identical over 10 bases. This CDR3 spans 16 amino acids. CDR1 SNHLY and CDR2 FYNNEI come from the germline V gene. With V trimmed by 10 bases and J by 5 bases, 16 bases remained unmatched. CDR3 nucleotide sequence: TGTGCCACCCACCGAGGAGGAGCGGGAGGGCCGGAGACCCAGTACTTC. Translated: CATHRGGAGGPETQYF.

The CDR3: CASSLAADNEQFF. The CDR3 region has the DNA TGTGCCAGCAGCTTAGCGGCGGACAATGAGCAGTTCTTC. J is TRBJ2-1 and V is TRBV7-8; D unresolved. V was trimmed by 0 bases and J by 5 bases, leaving 5 bases between them. The CDR3 is 13 residues long. Germline CDR1 reads SGHVS; CDR2 reads FQNEAQ.

The chain is built from TRBV5-1 and TRBJ1-2; D ambiguous. Looked up from germline, CDR1 is SGHRS and CDR2 is YFSETQ. V was clipped by 4 bases and J by 4 bases, with 14 bases between them. This CDR3 has 14 amino acids. CDR3 DNA sequence: TGCGCCAGCAGCCCTGCGCTTAGCGGCTATGGCTACACCTTC. It encodes CASSPALSGYGYTF.

In its sample, this clone was seen once. The V call is TRBV18, the J call TRBJ1-1; 8 bases are shared with TRBD1. Germline V gene sequence: CDR1 KGHSH, CDR2 LQKENI. V was clipped by 4 bases and J by 4 bases; unmatched bases: 14. This CDR3 comprises 17 residues. This CDR3 reads CASSLPGQGPVSTEAFF. As DNA, the CDR3 is TGTGCCAGCTCACTTCCTGGACAGGGTCCAGTGTCCACTGAAGCTTTCTTT.

The V call is TRBV28, the J call TRBJ1-5, with a weak D call TRBD1 (5 bases). The CDR3 consists of 12 residues. V shed 5 bases and J shed 10 bases, with 12 bases lying between them. Germline V gives CDR1 MDHEN, CDR2 SYDVKM. CDR3 region: CASSPSGGPQHF. Here the CDR3 DNA reads TGTGCCAGCAGTCCCTCGGGGGGACCCCAGCATTTT.

This clone was seen just once. The J gene is TRBJ2-3, the V gene TRBV5-4, with 11 bases aligning to TRBD1. V lost 4 bases to trimming and J lost 5 bases; unmatched junction nucleotides: 9. Germline V lookup: CDR1 SGHNT, CDR2 YYREEE (reference sequence). This CDR3 spans 16 amino acids. The CDR3 bases are TGTGCCAGCAGCCTGAGGACAGGGGGCGCGGGAGATACGCAGTATTTT. Protein sequence: CASSLRTGGAGDTQYF. Supplemented by reference TRBV5-4 and TRBJ2-3, the full variable domain reads ETGVTQSPTHLIKTRGQQVTLRCSSQSGHNTVSWYQQALGQGPQFIFQYYREEENGRGNFPPRFSGLQFPNYSSELNVNALELDDSALYLCASSLRTGGAGDTQYFGPGTRLTVL.

Remarks on this clone: The identical CDR3 is also encoded by other nucleotide sequences in the sample. The chain carries TRBV18 and TRBJ2-5; perhaps TRBD1 as D (6 bases). The CDR3 contains 14 residues. The V gene lost 2 bases and the J gene lost 0 bases, with 7 bases spanning the gap. CDR1 KGHSH and CDR2 LQKENI come from the germline V gene. CDR3 region: CASSPRTDQETQYF. CDR3 bases: TGTGCCAGCTCACCAAGGACAGACCAAGAGACCCAGTACTTC.

This chain connects TRBV6-1 to TRBJ2-7; maybe TRBD1 (5 bases). This CDR3 region has 14 residues. Germline loops: CDR1 MNHNS, CDR2 SASEGT. V lost 0 bases, J lost 2 bases, and 8 bases lay in between. The CDR3 reads CASSEAPGTYEQYF. The CDR3 region has the DNA TGTGCCAGCAGTGAAGCGCCAGGGACCTACGAGCAGTACTTC.

This clone has more than one count but fewer than ten. The gene calls are TRBV5-1 and TRBJ1-4; D may be TRBD1 (6 bases). Germline CDR1 reads SGHRS; CDR2 reads YFSETQ. CDR3 length equals 15 residues. Trimming stripped 0 bases from V and 4 bases from J, with 10 bases between. The CDR3 region has the DNA TGCGCCAGCAGCTTGGTGGGGGCGAGTAATGAAAAACTGTTTTTT. It is translated as CASSLVGASNEKLFF.

The chain employs TRBV18 and TRBJ2-7; 9 bases agree with TRBD1. Germline CDR1 is KGHSH and CDR2 is LQKENI. This CDR3 is 15 amino acids long. V lost 1 base to trimming and J lost 1 base; unmatched junction nucleotides: 2. The CDR3 DNA is TGTGCCAGCTCACCACTGGGACAGGGATCCTACGAGCAGTACTTC. Its translation: CASSPLGQGSYEQYF.

This sequence joins TRBV30 and TRBJ1-1; 9 bases are shared with TRBD1. The CDR3 contains 16 residues. Germline CDR1 and CDR2: GTSNPN and SVGIG (reference sequence). Trimming cost V 0 bases and J 3 bases; bases outside gene matches: 8. This CDR3 reads CAWSVDRGYYDTEAFF. In DNA form, the CDR3 reads TGTGCCTGGAGTGTAGACAGGGGGTACTATGACACTGAAGCTTTCTTT.

This chain joins TRBV7-2 and TRBJ2-7; TRBD2 aligns across 9 bases. Germline lookup yields CDR1 SGHTA and CDR2 FQGNSA. The CDR3 covers 14 residues. Trimming removed 5 bases from V and 2 bases from J; junction bases left unmatched: 4. CDR3 residues: CASSKTSGAYEQYF. In DNA, the CDR3 is TGTGCCAGCAGCAAGACTAGCGGAGCCTACGAGCAGTACTTC.